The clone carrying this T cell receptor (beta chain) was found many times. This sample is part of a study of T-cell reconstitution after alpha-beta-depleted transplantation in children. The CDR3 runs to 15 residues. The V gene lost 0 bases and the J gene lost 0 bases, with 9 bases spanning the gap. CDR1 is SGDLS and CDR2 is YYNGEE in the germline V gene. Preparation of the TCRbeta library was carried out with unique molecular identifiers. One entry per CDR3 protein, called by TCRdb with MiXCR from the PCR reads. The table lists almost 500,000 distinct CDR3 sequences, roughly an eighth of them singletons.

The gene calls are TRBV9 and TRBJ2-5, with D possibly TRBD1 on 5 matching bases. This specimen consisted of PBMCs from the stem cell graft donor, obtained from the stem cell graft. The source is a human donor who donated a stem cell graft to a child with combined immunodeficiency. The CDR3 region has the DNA TGTGCCAGCAGCGTAGGGGGCGCGTACCAAGAGACCCAGTACTTC. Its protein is CASSVGGAYQETQYF.